The entry below describes one T cell receptor (beta chain). Researchers ran the PCR with 60 Vbeta and 13 Jbeta primers. Profiling relied on immunoSEQ multiplex PCR, and the TCRdb table lists in-frame clones only, not all of them. The table has under 200,000 clones, approximately 80% seen once. The CDR3 contains 14 residues. V was trimmed by 4 bases and J by 5 bases, leaving 14 bases between them. In germline, CDR1 is MGHRA, CDR2 YSYEKL. The data belong to a study of cytomegalovirus exposure and HLA in healthy donors. Sample: PBMCs. The chain employs TRBV4-1 and TRBJ1-1; the D gene is possibly TRBD1 (5 bases). The source is a middle-aged woman in good health and CMV-seropositive. The CDR3 DNA is TGCGCCAGCAGCCGAGTAGGGGCAGGAACTGAAGCTTTCTTT. Translation gives CASSRVGAGTEAFF.